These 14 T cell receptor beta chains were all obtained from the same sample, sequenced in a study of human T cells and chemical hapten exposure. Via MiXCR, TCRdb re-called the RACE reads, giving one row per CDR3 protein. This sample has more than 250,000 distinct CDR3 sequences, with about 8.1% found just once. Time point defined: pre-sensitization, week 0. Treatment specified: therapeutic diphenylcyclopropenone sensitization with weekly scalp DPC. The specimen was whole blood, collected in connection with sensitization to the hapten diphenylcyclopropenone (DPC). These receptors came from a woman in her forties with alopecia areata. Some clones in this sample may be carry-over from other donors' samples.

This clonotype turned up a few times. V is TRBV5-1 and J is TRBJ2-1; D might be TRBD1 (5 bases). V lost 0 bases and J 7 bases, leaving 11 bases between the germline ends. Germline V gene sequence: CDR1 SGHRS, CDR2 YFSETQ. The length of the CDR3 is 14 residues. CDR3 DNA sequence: TGCGCCAGCAGCTTGGGACAGACGGGTAATGAGCAGTTCTTC. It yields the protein CASSLGQTGNEQFF.

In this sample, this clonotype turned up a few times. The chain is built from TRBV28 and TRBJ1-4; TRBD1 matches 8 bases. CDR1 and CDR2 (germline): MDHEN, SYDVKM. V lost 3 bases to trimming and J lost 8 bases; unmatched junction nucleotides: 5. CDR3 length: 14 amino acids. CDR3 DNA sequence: TGTGCCAGCAGTTTCAGGGGGCTAAAGGAAAAACTGTTTTTT. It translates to CASSFRGLKEKLFF.

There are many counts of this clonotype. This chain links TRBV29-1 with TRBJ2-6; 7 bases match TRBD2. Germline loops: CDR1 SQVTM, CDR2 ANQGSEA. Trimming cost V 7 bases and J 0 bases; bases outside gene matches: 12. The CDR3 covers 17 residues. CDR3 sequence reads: CSAVLLAPNSGANVLTF. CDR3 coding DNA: TGCAGCGCCGTTCTACTAGCGCCCAACTCTGGGGCCAACGTCCTGACTTTC.

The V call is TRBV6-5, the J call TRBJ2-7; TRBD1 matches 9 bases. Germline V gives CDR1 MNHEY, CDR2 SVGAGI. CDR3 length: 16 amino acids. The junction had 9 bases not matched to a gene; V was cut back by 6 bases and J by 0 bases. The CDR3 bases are TGTGCCAGCAGCCGAGCCGGGACAGGGAACTCCTACGAGCAGTACTTC. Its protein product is CASSRAGTGNSYEQYF.

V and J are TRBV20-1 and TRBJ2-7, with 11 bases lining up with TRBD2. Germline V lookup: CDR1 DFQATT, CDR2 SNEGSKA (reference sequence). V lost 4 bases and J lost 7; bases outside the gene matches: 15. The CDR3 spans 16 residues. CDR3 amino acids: CSAIPGGTSGRGEQYF. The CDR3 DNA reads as TGCAGTGCTATCCCGGGGGGCACTAGCGGGAGAGGGGAGCAGTACTTC.

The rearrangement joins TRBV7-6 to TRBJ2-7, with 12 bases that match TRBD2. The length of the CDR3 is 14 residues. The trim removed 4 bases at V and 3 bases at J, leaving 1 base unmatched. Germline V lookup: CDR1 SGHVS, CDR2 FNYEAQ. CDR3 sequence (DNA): TGTGCCAGCAGCTCTAGCGGGAGGGGCTACGAGCAGTACTTC. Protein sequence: CASSSSGRGYEQYF.

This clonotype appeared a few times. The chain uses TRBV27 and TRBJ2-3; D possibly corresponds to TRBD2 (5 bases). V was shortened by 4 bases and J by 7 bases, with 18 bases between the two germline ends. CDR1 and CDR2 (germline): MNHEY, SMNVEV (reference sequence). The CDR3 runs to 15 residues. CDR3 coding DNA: TGTGCCAGCAGTTCGTCTGGCGGGCCCCCGTATACGCAGTATTTT. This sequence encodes CASSSSGGPPYTQYF.

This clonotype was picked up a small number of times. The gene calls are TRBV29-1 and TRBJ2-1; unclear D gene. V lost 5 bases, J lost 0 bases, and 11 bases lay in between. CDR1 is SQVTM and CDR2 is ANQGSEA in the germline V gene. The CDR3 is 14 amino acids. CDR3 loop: CSVIQPSSYNEQFF. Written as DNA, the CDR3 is TGCAGCGTTATACAGCCTAGCTCCTACAATGAGCAGTTCTTC.

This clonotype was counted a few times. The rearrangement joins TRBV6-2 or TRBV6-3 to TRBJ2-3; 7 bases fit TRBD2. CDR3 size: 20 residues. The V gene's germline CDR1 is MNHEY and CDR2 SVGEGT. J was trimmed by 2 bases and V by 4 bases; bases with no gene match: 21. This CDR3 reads CASSSSPPGGEVSITDTQYF. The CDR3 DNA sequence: TGTGCCAGCAGTTCGTCCCCCCCGGGAGGCGAGGTCTCTATCACAGATACGCAGTATTTT.

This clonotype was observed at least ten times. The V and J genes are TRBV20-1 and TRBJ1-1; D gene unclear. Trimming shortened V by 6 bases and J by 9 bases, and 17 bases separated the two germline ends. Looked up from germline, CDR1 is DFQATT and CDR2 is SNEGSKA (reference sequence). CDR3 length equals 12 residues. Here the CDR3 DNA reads TGCAGTGCCCTTGGATTGGGCCAACAAGCTTTCTTT. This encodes CSALGLGQQAFF.

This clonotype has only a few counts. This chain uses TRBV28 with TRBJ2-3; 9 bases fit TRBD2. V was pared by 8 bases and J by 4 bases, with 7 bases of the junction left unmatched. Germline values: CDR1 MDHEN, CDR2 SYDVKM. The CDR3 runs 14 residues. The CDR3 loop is CASEGAGGSDTQYF. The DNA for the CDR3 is TGTGCCAGCGAAGGAGCGGGAGGTTCAGATACGCAGTATTTT.

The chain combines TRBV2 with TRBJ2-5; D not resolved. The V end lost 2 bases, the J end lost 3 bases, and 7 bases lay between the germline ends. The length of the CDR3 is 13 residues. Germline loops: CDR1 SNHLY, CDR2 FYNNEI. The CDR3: CASSERGEETQYF. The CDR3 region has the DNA TGTGCCAGCAGTGAAAGAGGTGAAGAGACCCAGTACTTC.

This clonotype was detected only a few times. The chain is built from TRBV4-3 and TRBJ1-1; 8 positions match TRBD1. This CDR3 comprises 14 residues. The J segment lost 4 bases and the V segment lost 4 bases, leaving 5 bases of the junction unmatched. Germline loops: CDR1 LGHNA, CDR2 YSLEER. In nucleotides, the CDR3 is TGCGCCAGCAGCCCTACCGACAGGGGCACTGAAGCTTTCTTT. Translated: CASSPTDRGTEAFF.

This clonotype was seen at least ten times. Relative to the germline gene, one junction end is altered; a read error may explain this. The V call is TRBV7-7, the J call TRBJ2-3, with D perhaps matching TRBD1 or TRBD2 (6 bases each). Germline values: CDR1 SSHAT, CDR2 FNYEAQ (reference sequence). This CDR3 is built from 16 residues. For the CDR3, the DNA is TGTGCTAGCAGCTTAGGTGTCGGGGGCCGCACAGATACGCAGTATTTT. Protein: CASSLGVGGRTDTQYF.